This T cell receptor (beta chain) was sequenced in a study of T cells after yellow fever vaccination. About the research overall: Each low-cell-number fraction was prepared by means of SMART-Seq v4 Ultra Low Input. Study-wide results and caveats: Clonotype sharing between CD4 and CD8 compartments was small.

TCR cDNA, made by 5'RACE template switching, carried an added universal primer site and UMIs. TCRdb reprocessed the 5' RACE reads with MiXCR, giving one entry per CDR3 protein. The data hold 500,000 to 700,000 distinct CDR3 sequences, with under 25% observed a single time. The sample holds a few counts of this clonotype. The antigen is unknown. Germline CDR1 and CDR2: LNHDA and SQIVND (reference sequence). The CDR3 has 14 amino acids. Trimming took 6 bases from V and 5 from J; bases not matched to a gene: 7. Sample: PBMCs, taken 15 days after the yellow fever booster vaccination. V gene TRBV19 combines with J gene TRBJ1-5; 7 bases map to TRBD1. This TCR was sampled from a man aged 30 to 45 who received the YFV17D yellow fever vaccine. CDR3 nucleotide sequence: TGTGCCAGTAGCCCGGGACAGAAATATCAGCCCCAGCATTTT. It specifies CASSPGQKYQPQHF.